These T cell receptor beta chains were read from a single sample in a study of cytomegalovirus exposure and HLA in healthy donors. This table comes from immunoSEQ multiplex PCR, and its TCRdb copy is limited to in-frame clones, with some not included. The table shows more than 140,000 clones, with 50% to 75% occurring only once. The sequencing sample was made of PBMCs. These receptors were taken from a woman under 40 in good health and CMV-seropositive. CDR3s include the opening cysteine and the closing phenylalanine or tryptophan. The D gene is left open where the match is weak. Clone size is shown for a subset of rows, as once, few, many or a class of expanded clone.

V	size	D	length	J	DNA	CDR3
TRBV29-1	.	TRBD1	12	TRBJ2-5	TGCAGCGCTCACAGGGGTGAGGAGACCCAGTACTTC	CSAHRGEETQYF
TRBV7-9	.	.	13	TRBJ1-2	TGTGCCAGCAGCTTAGAACAGAACTATGGCTACACCTTC	CASSLEQNYGYTF
TRBV27	.	.	15	TRBJ2-6	TGTGCCAGCAGTTTCAGGGGCGCTGGGGCCAACGTCCTGACTTTC	CASSFRGAGANVLTF
TRBV6-1	.	.	11	TRBJ2-3	TGTGCCAGCAGTCCAGCCGGGAGCAAGTATTTT	CASSPAGSKYF
TRBV4-1	.	TRBD2	15	TRBJ2-7	TGCGCCAGCAGCCCGCAGCGGGAGGCGTCCTACGAGCAGTACTTC	CASSPQREASYEQYF
TRBV21-1	.	.	16	TRBJ1-1	TGTGCCAGCAGCACCCGGCATCGGGGTCGTGACACTGAAGCTTTCTTT	CASSTRHRGRDTEAFF
TRBV9	.	.	13	TRBJ2-7	TGTGCCAGCAGCGTAGAACTATCCTACGAGCAGTACTTC	CASSVELSYEQYF
TRBV6-5	.	.	13	TRBJ2-7	TGTGCCAGCAGTTACCGGGAAAACTACGAGCAGTACTTC	CASSYRENYEQYF
TRBV27	.	.	14	TRBJ1-2	TGTGCCAGCAGTTTACACAGGCAGAGCTATGGCTACACCTTC	CASSLHRQSYGYTF
TRBV9	.	.	12	TRBJ1-1	TGTGCCAGCAGCGTCTTACAGACGGAAGCTTTCTTT	CASSVLQTEAFF
TRBV10-3	.	TRBD1	12	TRBJ2-7	TGTGCCACCGGGACAGTGGGCCTCGAGCAGTACTTC	CATGTVGLEQYF
TRBV10-3	.	TRBD2	15	TRBJ2-3	TGTGCCATCAGTGGGGAGGGACTAGCAGGTGATACGCAGTATTTT	CAISGEGLAGDTQYF
TRBV10-3	.	.	14	TRBJ1-1	TGTGCCATCAGCGAGTTCATTGGGGCGGCTGAAGCTTTCTTT	CAISEFIGAAEAFF
TRBV19	.	.	14	TRBJ1-6	TGTGCCAGTAGTATACGGGTAAACAATTCACCCCTCCACTTT	CASSIRVNNSPLHF
TRBV7-9	.	TRBD1	16	TRBJ2-7	TGTGCCAGCAGCTTTGCCTCGGGACAGACCGCCTACGAGCAGTACTTC	CASSFASGQTAYEQYF
TRBV9	few	TRBD2	15	TRBJ2-3	TGTGCCAGCAGCGTAGAAGCGGGAGTTTCAGATACGCAGTATTTT	CASSVEAGVSDTQYF
TRBV6-5	.	TRBD1	13	TRBJ2-7	TGTGCCAGCAGGAGGACAGGGGCCGGGGAGCAGTACTTC	CASRRTGAGEQYF
TRBV27	.	.	12	TRBJ1-4	TGTGCCAGCGGTGTGGGTTGGGGGGAACTGTTTTTT	CASGVGWGELFF
TRBV5-8	.	.	13	TRBJ2-2	TGTGCCAGCAGCGGCAGGGTTGTCGGGGAGCTGTTTTTT	CASSGRVVGELFF
TRBV5-1	few	.	18	TRBJ2-6	TGCGCCAGCAGCTTGGGAGGACAGCTCAGCTCTGGGGCCAACGTCCTGACTTTC	CASSLGGQLSSGANVLTF
TRBV13	.	.	16	TRBJ2-1	TGTGCCAGCAGCCCCGGGACTGGAATCCCGGACAATGAGCAGTTCTTC	CASSPGTGIPDNEQFF
TRBV5-4	.	TRBD2	17	TRBJ2-3	TGTGCCAGCAGCTGGACTAGCGGGAGTGGGGGAGCGAATACGCAGTATTTT	CASSWTSGSGGANTQYF
TRBV5-1	once	TRBD1	15	TRBJ1-3	TGCGCCAGCAGCTTGGATACAGGGGACGGAAACACCATATATTTT	CASSLDTGDGNTIYF
TRBV7-9	few	TRBD2	15	TRBJ2-5	TGTGCCAGCAGCTTAGGGACTAGCGCCCAAGAGACCCAGTACTTC	CASSLGTSAQETQYF
TRBV6-6	.	.	15	TRBJ2-2	TGTGCCAGCAAAGCGACTAGGGCGAACACCGGGGAGCTGTTTTTT	CASKATRANTGELFF
TRBV5-1	.	.	13	TRBJ2-1	TGCGCCAGCAGCTCGAACAGGGACAATGAGCAGTTCTTC	CASSSNRDNEQFF
TRBV19	.	.	14	TRBJ1-4	TGTGCCAGTAGACGGAGTGCAACTAATGAAAAACTGTTTTTT	CASRRSATNEKLFF
TRBV5-6	once	TRBD1	15	TRBJ1-2	TGTGCCAGCAGCGAAGGGACAGTACGCAACTATGGCTACACCTTC	CASSEGTVRNYGYTF
TRBV15	.	.	19	TRBJ2-6	TGTGCCACCAGCAGAGATCTATGGGGGCCAGTCTCTGGGGCCAACGTCCTGACTTTC	CATSRDLWGPVSGANVLTF
TRBV6-5	.	.	16	TRBJ2-2	TGTGCCAGCAGTTACGGCTTTGGGACATCAAACGGGGAGCTGTTTTTT	CASSYGFGTSNGELFF
TRBV5-1	.	.	14	TRBJ1-4	TGCGCCAGCAAGGTGGGCCTTGGAACTGAAAAACTGTTTTTT	CASKVGLGTEKLFF
TRBV13	.	TRBD2	14	TRBJ2-7	TGTGCCAGCAGCAGGCGGGGGAGCTCCTACGAGCAGTACTTC	CASSRRGSSYEQYF
TRBV27	.	TRBD1	14	TRBJ1-2	TGTGCCAGCAGTTTAGTTGGCAGGGGGTATGGCTACACCTTC	CASSLVGRGYGYTF
TRBV18	few	TRBD1	14	TRBJ2-1	TGTGCCAGCTCCAAAGGGGGCGCCTACAATGAGCAGTTCTTC	CASSKGGAYNEQFF
TRBV9	.	.	16	TRBJ2-5	TGTGCCAGCAGCGAGAACATCAGGGGCAACTTTGAGACCCAGTACTTC	CASSENIRGNFETQYF
TRBV6-5	.	.	15	TRBJ2-6	TGTGCCAGCAGTTTCTACCGCTCTGGGGCCAACGTCCTGACTTTC	CASSFYRSGANVLTF
TRBV7-2	.	TRBD2	19	TRBJ2-2	TGTGCCAGCAGCCGGAACAGACTAGCGGGGGGGATGTCGACCGGGGAGCTGTTTTTT	CASSRNRLAGGMSTGELFF
TRBV2	.	TRBD2	15	TRBJ2-1	TGTGCCACCGACGTAAGGCTAGCGGGGGTCAATGAGCAGTTCTTC	CATDVRLAGVNEQFF
TRBV9	.	.	12	TRBJ2-2	TGTGCCAGCACCAGGAACACCGGGGAGCTGTTTTTT	CASTRNTGELFF
TRBV10-3	.	TRBD2	15	TRBJ2-3	TGTGCCATCAAGGGAGGGGCTAGCGGGTCGGATACGCAGTATTTT	CAIKGGASGSDTQYF
TRBV19	few	TRBD1	12	TRBJ1-2	TGTGCCAATAACAGGGGGGGTGATGGCTACACCTTC	CANNRGGDGYTF
TRBV6-6	few	.	15	TRBJ1-5	TGTGCCAGCAGGATCCGGGACTATAGCAATCAGCCCCAGCATTTT	CASRIRDYSNQPQHF
TRBV30	.	TRBD2	16	TRBJ2-7	TGTGCCTGGAGGCTGAGCGGGGGGGCACGAATCTACGAGCAGTACTTC	CAWRLSGGARIYEQYF
TRBV7-9	.	.	16	TRBJ2-3	TGTGCCAGCAACAATCACCAGAACCATCGAACAGATACGCAGTATTTT	CASNNHQNHRTDTQYF
TRBV28	.	.	14	TRBJ2-1	TGTGCCAGCAGCGCTCTAGGGGCCTCCAATGAGCAGTTCTTC	CASSALGASNEQFF
TRBV7-9	.	.	12	TRBJ1-1	TGTGCCAGCAGCTTACGACAGTATGAAGCTTTCTTT	CASSLRQYEAFF
TRBV6-6	.	TRBD1	13	TRBJ2-7	TGTGCCAGCACCGGGACAGGGGGAGAGGAGCAGTACTTC	CASTGTGGEEQYF